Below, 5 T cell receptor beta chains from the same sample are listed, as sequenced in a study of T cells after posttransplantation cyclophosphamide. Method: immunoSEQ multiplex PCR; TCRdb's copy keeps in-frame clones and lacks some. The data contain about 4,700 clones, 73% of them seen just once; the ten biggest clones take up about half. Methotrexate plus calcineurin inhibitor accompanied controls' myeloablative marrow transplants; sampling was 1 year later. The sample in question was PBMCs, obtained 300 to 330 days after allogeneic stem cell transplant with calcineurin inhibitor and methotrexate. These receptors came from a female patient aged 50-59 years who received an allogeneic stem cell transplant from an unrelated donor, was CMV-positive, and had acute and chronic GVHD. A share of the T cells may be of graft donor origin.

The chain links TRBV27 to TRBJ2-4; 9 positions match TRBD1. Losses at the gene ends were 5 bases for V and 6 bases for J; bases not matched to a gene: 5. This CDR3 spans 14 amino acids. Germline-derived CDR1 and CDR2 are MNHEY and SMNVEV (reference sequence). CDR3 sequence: CASSGTGGLNIQYF. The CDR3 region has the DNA TGTGCCAGCAGTGGAACAGGGGGCCTAAACATTCAGTACTTC.

The CDR3 protein is CASSQRAGLAGSYEQFF. CDR3 bases: TGCGCCAGCAGCCAACGAGCGGGACTAGCGGGATCCTATGAGCAGTTCTTC. The rearrangement joins TRBV4-1 to TRBJ2-1; 13 bases fit TRBD2. CDR1 and CDR2 from the germline V gene are MGHRA and YSYEKL. Germline trimming cut 2 bases from V and 8 bases from J; bases unmatched to any gene: 9. The CDR3 is made up of 17 amino acids.

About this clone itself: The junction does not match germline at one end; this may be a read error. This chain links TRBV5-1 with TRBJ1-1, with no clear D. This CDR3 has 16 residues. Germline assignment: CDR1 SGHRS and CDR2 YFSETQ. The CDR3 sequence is CASSEGFRTMNTEAFF. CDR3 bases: TGTGCCAGCAGCGAGGGTTTTAGAACCATGAACACTGAAGCTTTCTTT.

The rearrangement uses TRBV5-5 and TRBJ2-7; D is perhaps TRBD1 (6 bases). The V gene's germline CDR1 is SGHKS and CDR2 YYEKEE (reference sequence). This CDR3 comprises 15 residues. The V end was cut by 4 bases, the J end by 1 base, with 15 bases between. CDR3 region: CASSPKTGLSYEQYF. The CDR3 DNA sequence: TGTGCCAGCAGCCCGAAGACAGGTCTATCCTACGAGCAGTACTTC. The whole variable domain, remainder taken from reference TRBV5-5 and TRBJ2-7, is DAGVTQSPTHLIKTRGQQVTLRCSPISGHKSVSWYQQVLGQGPQFIFQYYEKEERGRGNFPDRFSARQFPNYSSELNVNALLLGDSALYLCASSPKTGLSYEQYFGPGTRLTVT.

The CDR3 coding sequence is TGTGCCAGCAGTTTAGGGCCCCACTACGAGCAGTACTTC. Translated: CASSLGPHYEQYF. The gene calls are TRBV27 and TRBJ2-7; the D is unclear. Germline CDR1 and CDR2: MNHEY and SMNVEV (reference sequence). This CDR3 has 13 residues. The V end was cut by 2 bases, the J end by 3 bases, with 8 bases between.